The clone carrying this TCR beta chain was observed many times. Its matching antigen is unknown. Germline V CDR1 and CDR2: LNHDA, SQIVND (reference sequence). The CDR3 sequence is 14 residues long. J lost 2 bases, V lost 6 bases, and 4 bases had no gene match. This sample is drawn from a study of T cell repertoires in cytomegalovirus infection. Study-wide background: CMV epitopes, recently identified HLA-C-restricted and well-studied HLA-B-restricted, were used. Carrying CMV and the relevant HLA type showed in public TCR beta signatures.

One entry per CDR3 protein, called by TCRdb with MiXCR from the reads. The profile shows around 340,000 distinct CDR3 sequences, 25% to 35% of them singletons. The sequence derives from a human donor in good health (CMV status not recorded). Some clones in this sample may be carry-over from other donors' samples. The chain recombines TRBV19 with TRBJ1-5, with 7 bases lining up with TRBD1. The source was cultured PBMCs, collected from culture after CMV antigen stimulation. CDR3 DNA sequence: TGTGCCAGTAGCCACAGGGGCGGCAATCAGCCCCAGCATTTT. This encodes CASSHRGGNQPQHF.